The subject of this entry is one T cell receptor (beta chain). Its matching antigen is unknown. This entry belongs to a study of early stage breast cancer tumors. Study-level results: Tumors had about 2.6-fold higher T cell density than normal breast. Blood repertoires resembled normal breast more than tumor.

Produced via immunoSEQ multiplex PCR; TCRdb's table is partial and in-frame only. The data hold about 29,000 clones, with roughly 81% observed a single time. V lost 6 bases, J lost 4 bases, and 4 bases lay in between. Germline lookup yields CDR1 MNHNS and CDR2 SASEGT. The CDR3 is 10 residues long. Material: blood. V is TRBV6-1 and J is TRBJ2-7; D is unresolved. The origin of this receptor is a person in their fifties with breast cancer. The CDR3 DNA follows: TGTGCCAGCAGGGAGTACGAGCAGTACTTC. Protein sequence: CASREYEQYF.